Presented here are 6 T cell receptor beta chains from one specimen sequenced in a study of post-analysis software for immune sequencing data. Unique molecular identifiers were present in the TCR beta cDNA libraries. TCRdb reanalysed the PCR reads using MiXCR and keeps one entry per CDR3 protein. The table shows fewer than 850,000 distinct CDR3 sequences, with 25% to 30% occurring only once. Their target antigens are unknown. Overall study findings and caveats: There were five or six TRBV segments more frequent in patients than controls, and TRBV5-6, TRBV5-1 and TRBV20-1 were among them.

The source material was blood. The receptors come from a girl between 10 and 17 years old with multiple sclerosis.

CDR3 sequence: CASSRRLDTQYF. The CDR3 DNA follows: TGTGCCAGCAGCCGGAGGCTAGATACGCAGTATTTT. The chain is built from TRBV5-8 and TRBJ2-3, with D perhaps matching TRBD2 (5 bases). Between the trimmed V and J ends, which lost 4 bases and 5 bases, there was a span of 8 bases. CDR1 and CDR2 (germline): SGHTS, YDEGEE. The CDR3 runs to 12 residues.

This clonotype was seen a few times. The J gene is TRBJ2-1, the V gene TRBV5-1; weak D call: TRBD2 (7 bases). The length of the CDR3 is 16 residues. CDR1 is SGHRS, CDR2 YFSETQ, per germline. V shed 0 bases and J shed 7 bases, with 17 bases lying between them. The CDR3 reads CASSLAFAGAKNEQFF. The CDR3 bases are TGCGCCAGCAGCTTGGCCTTCGCGGGGGCTAAGAATGAGCAGTTCTTC.

V usage is TRBV12-3 or TRBV12-4 and J usage is TRBJ2-1; D may correspond to TRBD1 or TRBD2 (5 bases each). The germline V and J ends were trimmed by 5 bases and 12 bases, with 14 bases remaining between them. The length of the CDR3 is 12 residues. The CDR3 here is CASSPPGPSQFF. The CDR3 DNA reads as TGTGCCAGCAGTCCTCCGGGACCCTCGCAGTTCTTC.

The chain combines TRBV29-1 with TRBJ1-2; no clear D gene. CDR3 length: 11 residues. Germline-derived CDR1 and CDR2 are SQVTM and ANQGSEA. Trimming left V 2 bases short and J 8 bases short, with 9 bases between. In nucleotides, the CDR3 is TGCAGCGTTGAATTTGGCACAGGCTACACCTTC. Its protein is CSVEFGTGYTF. The full variable domain, rest sourced from reference TRBV29-1 and TRBJ1-2, is SAVISQKPSRDICQRGTSLTIQCQVDSQVTMMFWYRQQPGQSLTLIATANQGSEATYESGFVIDKFPISRPNLTFSTLTVSNMSPEDSSIYLCSVEFGTGYTFGSGTRLTVV.

The chain has TRBV10-3 and TRBJ2-7, with 9 positions matching TRBD1. The CDR3 length is 16 residues. The germline V gene has CDR1 ENHRY and CDR2 SYGVKD. The trim removed 2 bases at V and 5 bases at J, leaving 10 bases unmatched. The CDR3 bases are TGTGCCATCAGTGAGCGGGTACAGGGGGCCGTGGACGAGCAGTACTTC. It yields the protein CAISERVQGAVDEQYF.

This clonotype showed up just a few times. This sequence joins TRBV24-1 and TRBJ1-1, with D maybe TRBD1 (5 bases). Per germline, CDR1 KGHDR and CDR2 SFDVKD. The CDR3 has 13 amino acids. The ends were cut back, 4 bases at V and 0 bases at J, with 5 bases in the middle. CDR3 residues: CATSEGLNTEAFF. The CDR3 nucleotides are TGTGCCACCAGTGAGGGACTGAACACTGAAGCTTTCTTT.